A selection of T cell receptor beta chains follows, all from one sample in a study of shared clonotypes between healthy human individuals. Repertoires were generated with immunoSEQ multiplex PCR, while TCRdb's copy carries only in-frame clones and drops some. The sample shows roughly 2 million clones, approximately 94% of them seen only once. The sequenced sample consisted of naive CD8+ T cells sorted from blood. The receptors stem from a man in his late teens or twenties in good health. Each CDR3 is given with its conserved first and last residue. D genes are given only for firm matches.

>TRBV28|TRBD2|TRBJ2-3
CASSLPRTSGGVDTQYF
>TRBV7-6|.|TRBJ2-7
CASRPSARHEQYF
>TRBV2|.|TRBJ2-6
CASTWGVSGANVLTF
>TRBV7-9|TRBD1|TRBJ2-1
CASSVITGAIKNEQFF
>TRBV5-6|TRBD2|TRBJ2-7
CASSLLAGAPYEQYF
>TRBV5-1|TRBD1|TRBJ1-2
CASSLEAGGPFYGYTF
>TRBV6-5|.|TRBJ2-1
CASTGRDNEQFF
>TRBV4-1|.|TRBJ1-1
CASSPPSEGENTEAFF
>TRBV9|TRBD1|TRBJ2-7
CASSVWTGVEEQYF
>TRBV11-3|TRBD2|TRBJ2-2
CASSSSVWASGGVHGELFF
>TRBV4-3|.|TRBJ2-2
CASSREVTATGELFF
>TRBV4-3|TRBD2|TRBJ2-1
CASSQDQTSGNEQFF
>TRBV7-8|.|TRBJ2-3
CASSAQPPPHKGSTQYF
>TRBV5-4|.|TRBJ2-1
CASSLANSVNEQFF
>TRBV5-6|.|TRBJ2-3
CASSLEVQYTDTQYF
>TRBV13|.|TRBJ1-2
CASSSDLPFPLDYGYTF
>TRBV7-9|.|TRBJ2-3
CASSPRGRGGTDTQYF
>TRBV4-3|TRBD1|TRBJ2-5
CASSLDRDRGSETQYF
>TRBV7-9|TRBD1|TRBJ1-3
CASSLSPGGVPGNTIYF
>TRBV27|.|TRBJ1-1
CASSFSGLNTEAFF
>TRBV9|TRBD1|TRBJ2-4
CASSLGTGENIQYF
>TRBV20-1|TRBD1|TRBJ1-1
CGGQMNTEAFF
>TRBV30|TRBD1|TRBJ2-2
CAKGAGGELFF
>TRBV5-6|.|TRBJ1-1
CASSWSSGVNTEAFF
>TRBV5-6|.|TRBJ2-7
CASSHPEDEQYF
>TRBV5-6|.|TRBJ2-1
CASSLDGPGGRFF
>TRBV30|TRBD1|TRBJ1-2
CAWTPTGINYGYTF
>TRBV28|.|TRBJ1-5
CASSYSNQPQHF
>TRBV13|.|TRBJ1-1
CASSLERTDEAFF
>TRBV9|.|TRBJ2-7
CASSVGQTYEQYF
>TRBV2|.|TRBJ2-1
CASPGLSTYNEQFF
>TRBV2|.|TRBJ1-4
CASIPQGLFRLFF
>TRBV11-2|TRBD1|TRBJ2-1
CASSAWDSYNEQFF
>TRBV2|.|TRBJ2-7
CASRETEQYF
>TRBV27|.|TRBJ1-4
CASSPLVHNEKLFF
>TRBV10-2|.|TRBJ2-2
CASSDIGHGARLPGELFF
>TRBV5-4|.|TRBJ2-2
CASSLTGGTGELFF
>TRBV23-1|.|TRBJ1-2
CASSPNRGGCGYTF
>TRBV2|.|TRBJ2-5
CASSEALGAETQYF
>TRBV9|.|TRBJ2-1
CASSVASYNEQFF
>TRBV5-4|.|TRBJ2-7
CASSQLTAYEQYF
>TRBV19|.|TRBJ2-7
CASSIERNSYEQYF
>TRBV1|.|TRBJ2-1
CTSSQPGRISYNEQFF
>TRBV5-1|.|TRBJ2-7
CASSQDSYSTFYEQYF
>TRBV28|TRBD1|TRBJ1-5
CASSLRSGTGWSYSNQPQHF
>TRBV6-5|TRBD2|TRBJ2-1
CASSYSTSGSYNEQFF
>TRBV5-6|TRBD2|TRBJ2-5
CASSPYGEGGQETQYF
>TRBV30|.|TRBJ2-7
CAWTQGHEQYF
>TRBV30|.|TRBJ1-6
CAWRVMTVGSPLHF
>TRBV11-3|.|TRBJ2-3
CASKAEGATDTQYF
>TRBV4-1|.|TRBJ1-1
CASMAGLGTEAFF
>TRBV7-9|TRBD1|TRBJ1-2
CASSPPGQQYGYTF
>TRBV19|.|TRBJ2-5
CASSIGTATQETQYF
>TRBV27|TRBD2|TRBJ2-3
CASTPGLGSADTQYF
>TRBV21-1|.|TRBJ2-7
CASSRTPGTEDYEQYF
>TRBV4-2|TRBD2|TRBJ2-7
CASSQELAGATYEQYF
>TRBV19|.|TRBJ2-7
CASSIVFSSYEQYF